Shown below are 5 T cell receptor beta chains from a single sample sequenced in a study of blood T cell repertoires in COVID-19. Sequencing was performed with immunoSEQ multiplex PCR; in TCRdb, only in-frame clones are kept and a portion is missing. Among roughly 290,000 clones listed, 70% to 90% were seen once. Sample: peripheral blood. These receptors all stem from a woman aged 50 to 60 who had recovered from COVID-19.

The gene calls are TRBV28 and TRBJ2-7; D gene unclear. V was trimmed by 6 bases and J by 0 bases, leaving 9 bases between them. The CDR3 consists of 13 residues. Per germline, CDR1 MDHEN and CDR2 SYDVKM. This CDR3 is CASSPPPSYEQYF. The CDR3, as DNA: TGTGCCAGCAGCCCTCCCCCCTCCTACGAGCAGTACTTC. Full variable domain (rest looked up from reference TRBV28 and TRBJ2-7): DVKVTQSSRYLVKRTGEKVFLECVQDMDHENMFWYRQDPGLGLRLIYFSYDVKMKEKGDIPEGYSVSREKKERFSLILESASTNQTSMYLCASSPPPSYEQYFGPGTRLTVT.

The gene calls are TRBV27 and TRBJ1-3; 8 nucleotides agree with TRBD1. The germline gives CDR1 MNHEY, CDR2 SMNVEV (reference sequence). The CDR3 has 14 amino acids. Germline trimming cut 4 bases from V and 4 bases from J; bases unmatched to any gene: 3. CDR3 nucleotides: TGTGCCAGCAGTTCAGGGGGCCTCGGAAACACCATATATTTT. Translating gives CASSSGGLGNTIYF.

A few counts support this clone. V is TRBV28 and J is TRBJ1-1; TRBD1 might be the D (5 bases). V was trimmed by 3 bases and J by 0 bases, leaving 11 bases between them. The CDR3 runs 15 residues. The V gene's germline CDR1 is MDHEN and CDR2 SYDVKM. This chain's CDR3 is CASSFADIMNTEAFF. In DNA, the CDR3 is TGTGCCAGCAGTTTTGCGGACATCATGAACACTGAAGCTTTCTTT.

This rearrangement joins TRBV7-6 to TRBJ1-5; TRBD1 aligns across 7 bases. There are 15 residues in the CDR3. Germline CDR1 is SGHVS and CDR2 is FNYEAQ. Trimming at V came to 4 bases and at J to 4 bases, leaving 7 bases not matched to a gene. CDR3: CASSWGQSANQPQHF. CDR3 DNA: TGTGCCAGCAGCTGGGGACAGTCCGCAAATCAGCCCCAGCATTTT.

The CDR3 loop is CASSTTQGLDYGYTF. CDR3 coding DNA: TGTGCCAGCAGTACTACCCAGGGCCTGGATTATGGCTACACCTTC. The chain is built from TRBV6-2 or TRBV6-3 and TRBJ1-2, with D possibly being TRBD1 (5 bases). The CDR3 sequence is 15 residues long. Germline CDR1 is MNHEY and CDR2 is SVGEGT. The ends were cut back, 5 bases at V and 5 bases at J, with 18 bases in the middle.